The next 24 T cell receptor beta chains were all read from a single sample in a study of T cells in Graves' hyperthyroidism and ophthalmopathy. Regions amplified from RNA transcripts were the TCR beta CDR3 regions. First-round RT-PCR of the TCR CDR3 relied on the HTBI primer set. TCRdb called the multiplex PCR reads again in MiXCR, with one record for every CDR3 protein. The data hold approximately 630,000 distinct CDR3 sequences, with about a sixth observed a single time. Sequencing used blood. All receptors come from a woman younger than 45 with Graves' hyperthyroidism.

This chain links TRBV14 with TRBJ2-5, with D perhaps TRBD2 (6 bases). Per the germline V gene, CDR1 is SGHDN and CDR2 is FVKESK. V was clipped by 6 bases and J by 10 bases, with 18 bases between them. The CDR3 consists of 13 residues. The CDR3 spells CASRPFGSAGQYF. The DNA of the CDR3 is TGTGCCAGCAGACCGTTCGGGAGTGCAGGCCAGTACTTC. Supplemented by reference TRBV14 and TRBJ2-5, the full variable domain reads EAGVTQFPSHSVIEKGQTVTLRCDPISGHDNLYWYRRVMGKEIKFLLHFVKESKQDESGMPNNRFLAERTGGTYSTLKVQPAELEDSGVYFCASRPFGSAGQYFGPGTRLLVL.

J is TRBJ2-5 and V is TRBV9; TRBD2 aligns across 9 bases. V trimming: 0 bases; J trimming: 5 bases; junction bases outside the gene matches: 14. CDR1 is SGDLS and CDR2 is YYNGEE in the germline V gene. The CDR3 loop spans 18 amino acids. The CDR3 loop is CASSVDVAGAVSEETQYF. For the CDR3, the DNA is TGTGCCAGCAGCGTAGATGTAGCGGGAGCGGTTAGCGAGGAGACCCAGTACTTC.

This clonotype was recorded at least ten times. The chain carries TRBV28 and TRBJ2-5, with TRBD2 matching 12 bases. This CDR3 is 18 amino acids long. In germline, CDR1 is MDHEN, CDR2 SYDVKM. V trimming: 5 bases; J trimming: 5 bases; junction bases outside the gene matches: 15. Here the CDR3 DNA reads TGTGCCAGCAGTCCTAGGGGGCTAGCGGGAGGGCCGGGGGAGACCCAGTACTTC. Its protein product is CASSPRGLAGGPGETQYF.

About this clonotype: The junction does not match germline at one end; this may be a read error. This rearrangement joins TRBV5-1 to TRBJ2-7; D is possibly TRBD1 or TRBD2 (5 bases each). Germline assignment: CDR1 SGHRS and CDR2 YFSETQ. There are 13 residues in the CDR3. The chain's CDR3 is CASSPGPPYDQYF. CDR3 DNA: TGCGCCAGCAGCCCGGGACCTCCCTACGATCAGTACTTC.

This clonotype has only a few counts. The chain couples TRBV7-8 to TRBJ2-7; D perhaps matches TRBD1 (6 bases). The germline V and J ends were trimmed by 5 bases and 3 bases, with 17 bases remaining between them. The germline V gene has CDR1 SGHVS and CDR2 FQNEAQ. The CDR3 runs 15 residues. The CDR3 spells CASSQGPGADYEQYF. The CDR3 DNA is TGTGCCAGCAGCCAGGGCCCAGGGGCGGACTACGAGCAGTACTTC.

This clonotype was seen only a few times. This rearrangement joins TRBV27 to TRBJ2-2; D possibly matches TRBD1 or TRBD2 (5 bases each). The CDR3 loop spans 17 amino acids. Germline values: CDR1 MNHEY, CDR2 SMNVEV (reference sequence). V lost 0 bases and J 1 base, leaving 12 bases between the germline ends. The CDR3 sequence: CASSLSYGTGNTGELFF. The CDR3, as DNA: TGTGCCAGCAGTTTATCATACGGGACCGGGAACACCGGGGAGCTGTTTTTT.

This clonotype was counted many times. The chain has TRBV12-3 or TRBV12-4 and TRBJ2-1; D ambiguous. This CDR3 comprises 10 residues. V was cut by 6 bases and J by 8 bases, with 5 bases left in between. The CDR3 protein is CASSNYEQFF. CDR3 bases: TGTGCCAGCAGCAACTATGAGCAGTTCTTC.

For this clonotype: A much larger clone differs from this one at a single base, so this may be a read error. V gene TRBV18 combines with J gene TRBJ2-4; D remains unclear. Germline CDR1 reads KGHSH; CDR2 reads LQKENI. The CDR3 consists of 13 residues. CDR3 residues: CASSPNSKDIQYF. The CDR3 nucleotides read TGTGCCAGCTCACCAAACAGCAAAGACATTCAGTACTTC.

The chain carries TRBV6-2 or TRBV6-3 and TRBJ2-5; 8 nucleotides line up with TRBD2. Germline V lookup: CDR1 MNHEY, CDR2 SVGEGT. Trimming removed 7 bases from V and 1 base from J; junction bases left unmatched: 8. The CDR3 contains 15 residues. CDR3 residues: CASNLTGTSQETQYF. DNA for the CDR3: TGTGCCAGCAATTTAACAGGGACTAGCCAAGAGACCCAGTACTTC.

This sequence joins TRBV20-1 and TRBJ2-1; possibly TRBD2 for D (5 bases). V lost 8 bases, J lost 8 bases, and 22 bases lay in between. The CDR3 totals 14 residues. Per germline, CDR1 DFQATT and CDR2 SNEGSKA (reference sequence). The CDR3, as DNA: TGCAGTACCTGGGTCCCTAGCAGTATCGATGAGCAGTTCTTC. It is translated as CSTWVPSSIDEQFF.

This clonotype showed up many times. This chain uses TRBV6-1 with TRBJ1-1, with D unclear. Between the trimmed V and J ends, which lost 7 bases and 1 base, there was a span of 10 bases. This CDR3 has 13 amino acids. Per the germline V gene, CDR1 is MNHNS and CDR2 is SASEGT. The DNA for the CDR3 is TGTGCCAGCACTGAGGGCCGGAACACTGAAGCTTTCTTT. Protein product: CASTEGRNTEAFF.

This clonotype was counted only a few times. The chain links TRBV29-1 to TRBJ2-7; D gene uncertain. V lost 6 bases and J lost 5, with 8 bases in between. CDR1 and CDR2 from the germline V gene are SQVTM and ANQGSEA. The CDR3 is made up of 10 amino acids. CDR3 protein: CSVIFDEQYF. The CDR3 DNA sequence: TGCAGCGTCATCTTCGACGAGCAGTACTTC.

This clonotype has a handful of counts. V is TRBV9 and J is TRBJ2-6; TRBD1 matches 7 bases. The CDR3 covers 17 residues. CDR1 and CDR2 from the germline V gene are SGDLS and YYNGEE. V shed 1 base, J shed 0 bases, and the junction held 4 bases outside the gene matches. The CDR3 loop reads CASSVTGASSGANVLTF. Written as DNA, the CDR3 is TGTGCCAGCAGCGTAACAGGGGCCTCCTCTGGGGCCAACGTCCTGACTTTC.

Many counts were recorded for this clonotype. The CDR3 nucleotides read TGTGCCAGCAGCAACGAGCGGGCGTCAGCCTACGAGCAGTACTTC. Protein: CASSNERASAYEQYF. The rearrangement links TRBV7-2 to TRBJ2-7, with a tentative D call TRBD2 (6 bases). The CDR3 is made up of 15 amino acids. Looked up from germline, CDR1 is SGHTA and CDR2 is FQGNSA. The V end was cut by 5 bases, the J end by 2 bases, with 16 bases between.

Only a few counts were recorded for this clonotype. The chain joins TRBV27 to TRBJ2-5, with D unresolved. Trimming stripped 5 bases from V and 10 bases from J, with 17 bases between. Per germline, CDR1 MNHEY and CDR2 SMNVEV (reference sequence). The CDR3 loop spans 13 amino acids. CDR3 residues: CASSPSRSARQYF. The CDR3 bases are TGTGCCAGCAGTCCGTCCCGTTCCGCCCGCCAGTACTTC.

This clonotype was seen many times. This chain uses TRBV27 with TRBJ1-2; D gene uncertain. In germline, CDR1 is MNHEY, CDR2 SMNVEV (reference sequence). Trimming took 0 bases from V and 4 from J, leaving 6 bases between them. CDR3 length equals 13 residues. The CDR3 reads CASSLSPSYGYTF. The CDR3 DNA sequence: TGTGCCAGCAGTTTATCGCCCAGCTATGGCTACACCTTC.

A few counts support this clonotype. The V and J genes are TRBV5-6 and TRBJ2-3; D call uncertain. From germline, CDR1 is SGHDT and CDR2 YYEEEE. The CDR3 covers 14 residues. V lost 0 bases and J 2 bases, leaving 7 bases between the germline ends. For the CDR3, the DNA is TGTGCCAGCAGCTTGGGAAGACACACAGATACGCAGTATTTT. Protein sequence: CASSLGRHTDTQYF.

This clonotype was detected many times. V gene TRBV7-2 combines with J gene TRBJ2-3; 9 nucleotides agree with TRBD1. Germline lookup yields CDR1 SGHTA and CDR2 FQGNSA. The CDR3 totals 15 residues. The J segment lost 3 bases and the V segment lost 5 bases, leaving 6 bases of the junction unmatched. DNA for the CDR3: TGTGCCAGCAGCAGGGACAGGGCGCTGACAGATACGCAGTATTTT. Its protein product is CASSRDRALTDTQYF.

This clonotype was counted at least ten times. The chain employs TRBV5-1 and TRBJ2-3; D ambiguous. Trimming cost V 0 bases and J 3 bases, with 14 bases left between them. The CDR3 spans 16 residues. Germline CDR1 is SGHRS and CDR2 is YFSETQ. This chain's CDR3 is CASSLGRTVMTDTQYF. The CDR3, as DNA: TGCGCCAGCAGCTTGGGACGAACAGTGATGACAGATACGCAGTATTTT. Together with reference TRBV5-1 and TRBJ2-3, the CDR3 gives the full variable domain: KAGVTQTPRYLIKTRGQQVTLSCSPISGHRSVSWYQQTPGQGLQFLFEYFSETQRNKGNFPGRFSGRQFSNSRSEMNVSTLELGDSALYLCASSLGRTVMTDTQYFGPGTRLTVL.

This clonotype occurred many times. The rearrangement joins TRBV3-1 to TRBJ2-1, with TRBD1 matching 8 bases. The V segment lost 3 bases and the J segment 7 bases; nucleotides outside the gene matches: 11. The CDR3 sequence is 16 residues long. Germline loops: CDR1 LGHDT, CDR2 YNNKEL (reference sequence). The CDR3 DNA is TGTGCCAGCAGCCACATGTGGGGGACAGGAGGTAATGAGCAGTTCTTC. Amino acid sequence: CASSHMWGTGGNEQFF.

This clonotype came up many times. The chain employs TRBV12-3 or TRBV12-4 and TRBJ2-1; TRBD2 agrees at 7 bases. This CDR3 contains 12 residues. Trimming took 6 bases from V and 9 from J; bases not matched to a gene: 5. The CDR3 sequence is CASRKSGIEQFF. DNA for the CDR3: TGTGCCAGCAGAAAAAGCGGGATTGAGCAGTTCTTC.

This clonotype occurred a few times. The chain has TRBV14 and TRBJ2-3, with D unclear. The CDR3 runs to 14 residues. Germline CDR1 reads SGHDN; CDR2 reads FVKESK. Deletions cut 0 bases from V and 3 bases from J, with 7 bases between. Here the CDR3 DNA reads TGTGCCAGCAGCCAAGAGCTGTGGACAGATACGCAGTATTTT. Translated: CASSQELWTDTQYF.

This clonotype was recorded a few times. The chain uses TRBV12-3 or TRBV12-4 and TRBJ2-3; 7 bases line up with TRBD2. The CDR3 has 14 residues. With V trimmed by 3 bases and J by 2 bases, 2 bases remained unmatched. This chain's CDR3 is CASSFAGDTDTQYF. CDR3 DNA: TGTGCCAGCAGTTTTGCGGGAGACACAGATACGCAGTATTTT.

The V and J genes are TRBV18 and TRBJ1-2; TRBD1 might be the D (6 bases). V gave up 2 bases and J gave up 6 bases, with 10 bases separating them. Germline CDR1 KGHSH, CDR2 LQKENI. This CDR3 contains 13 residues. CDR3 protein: CASSPSTGNGYTF. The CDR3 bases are TGTGCCAGCTCACCATCCACAGGGAATGGCTACACCTTC.